Below are 21 T cell receptor beta chains sequenced from a single sample in a study of CDR3 diversity in severe acne. TCRdb re-called the PCR reads with MiXCR, one entry per CDR3 protein. This sample has approximately 80,000 distinct CDR3 sequences, with over 40% found just once. The source material was blood. These receptors came from a male donor in good health, without acne.

This clonotype was found many times. The chain combines TRBV6-6 with TRBJ1-1; D may be TRBD1 (5 bases). The CDR3 length is 14 residues. Germline V gene sequence: CDR1 MNHNY, CDR2 SVGAGI (reference sequence). V was clipped by 2 bases and J by 4 bases, with 11 bases between them. CDR3 in DNA: TGTGCCAGCAGTTACAAGGGGTACCTCACTGAAGCTTTCTTT. Its translation is CASSYKGYLTEAFF.

Points on this clonotype: At one end the junction does not follow the germline gene, possibly because of a read error. V usage is TRBV11-1 and J usage is TRBJ2-1, with unresolved D. The J call may be mistaken, given a closer DNA end match to TRBJ2-7. Germline V gene lookup returns CDR1 SGHAT and CDR2 FQDESV (reference sequence). The CDR3 totals 14 residues. The CDR3, as DNA: TGCGCCAGCAGCTTAATCGGCGGTCTCAATGAGCAGTACTTC. This encodes CASSLIGGLNEQYF.

The rearrangement links TRBV20-1 to TRBJ2-3; 10 bases align to TRBD2. CDR1 and CDR2 (germline): DFQATT, SNEGSKA (reference sequence). This CDR3 has 23 amino acids. The J segment lost 2 bases and the V segment lost 0 bases, leaving 26 bases of the junction unmatched. This CDR3 reads CSARDTLGLATYNEQFFTDTQYF. The CDR3 nucleotides are TGCAGTGCTAGAGATACTCTGGGACTAGCGACCTACAATGAGCAGTTCTTCACAGATACGCAGTATTTT.

This clonotype has ten or more counts. The CDR3 loop reads CASSTMLAGGTDTQYF. Here the CDR3 DNA reads TGTGCCAGCTCAACAATGCTAGCGGGAGGGACAGATACGCAGTATTTT. This chain links TRBV18 with TRBJ2-3; 12 bases align to TRBD2. CDR1 and CDR2 from the germline V gene are KGHSH and LQKENI. The CDR3 spans 16 residues. The V segment lost 5 bases and the J segment 3 bases; nucleotides outside the gene matches: 6.

The chain recombines TRBV20-1 with TRBJ1-2; 7 nucleotides agree with TRBD1. The length of the CDR3 is 15 residues. Trimming took 3 bases from V and 3 from J; bases not matched to a gene: 10. Germline assignment: CDR1 DFQATT and CDR2 SNEGSKA (reference sequence). The CDR3 nucleotides read TGCAGTGCTAGCAGCGATGGGCAGGGGGACTATGGCTACACCTTC. Translation gives CSASSDGQGDYGYTF.

The rearrangement links TRBV12-3 or TRBV12-4 to TRBJ2-2; D unclear. The CDR3 length is 14 residues. V was pared by 1 base and J by 7 bases, with 10 bases between. CDR3 sequence reads: CASSLGQSGGELFF. The DNA of the CDR3 is TGTGCCAGCAGTTTAGGCCAGTCGGGCGGGGAGCTGTTTTTT.

A note on this clonotype: A clone one base away is much larger, so this may be a read error. J is TRBJ2-2 and V is TRBV6-4; TRBD2 agrees at 11 bases. The germline V gene has CDR1 MRHNA and CDR2 SNTAGT. The V gene end was trimmed by 6 bases and the J gene end by 6 bases; junction bases not matched to a gene: 6. The CDR3 is 15 amino acids. Written as DNA, the CDR3 is TGTGCCAGCAGCCCCCTAGCGGGAGGAGCCGGGGAGCTGTTTTTT. It codes for CASSPLAGGAGELFF.

Of note for this clonotype: An end of the junction differs from the germline gene, which may be a read error. The chain couples TRBV28 to TRBJ2-5, with a possible D match to TRBD2 (5 bases). Germline CDR1 reads MDHEN; CDR2 reads SYDVKM. The CDR3 has 15 residues. Written as DNA, the CDR3 is TGTGCCAGCACGAATTACGGGGAAGGCCAAGAGACCCAGTGCTTC. This gives the protein CASTNYGEGQETQCF.

The CDR3 nucleotides read TGTGCCAGCAGCGAGTACAGGGCGAACACTGAAGCTTTCTTT. Residues: CASSEYRANTEAFF. The V call is TRBV12-3 or TRBV12-4, the J call TRBJ1-1; weak D call: TRBD1 (6 bases). Trimming cost V 6 bases and J 1 base, with 12 bases left between them. The CDR3 runs to 14 residues.

This clonotype was recorded a few times. The chain couples TRBV7-9 to TRBJ2-7, with D perhaps matching TRBD1 (5 bases). Germline lookup yields CDR1 SEHNR and CDR2 FQNEAQ (reference sequence). V was clipped by 5 bases and J by 6 bases, with 11 bases between them. This CDR3 has 12 amino acids. The CDR3 sequence is CASSTRQLEQYF. The CDR3 DNA reads as TGTGCCAGCAGCACAAGACAGCTCGAGCAGTACTTC.

This clonotype was recorded only once. This chain joins TRBV29-1 and TRBJ2-7; D not certain. Germline values: CDR1 SQVTM, CDR2 ANQGSEA. This CDR3 has 12 residues. The V end lost 3 bases, the J end lost 6 bases, and 12 bases lay between the germline ends. CDR3 DNA: TGCAGCGTTGACGCGTCGGGCTTCGAGCAGTACTTC. It translates to CSVDASGFEQYF.

The V and J genes are TRBV20-1 and TRBJ1-4; no firm D call. CDR1 is DFQATT and CDR2 is SNEGSKA in the germline V gene (reference sequence). V was clipped by 6 bases and J by 5 bases, with 16 bases between them. CDR3 size: 14 residues. This chain's CDR3 is CSAHGRQANEKLFF. As DNA, the CDR3 is TGCAGTGCCCATGGGCGACAAGCGAATGAAAAACTGTTTTTT.

Judged by abundance, this clonotype is medium-sized. The V and J genes are TRBV29-1 and TRBJ2-5; D remains unclear. V lost 5 bases, J lost 0 bases, and 13 bases lay in between. The CDR3 totals 14 residues. CDR1 is SQVTM and CDR2 is ANQGSEA in the germline V gene. This CDR3 is CSVSLGAYQETQYF. CDR3 nucleotides: TGCAGCGTTTCTCTTGGAGCGTACCAAGAGACCCAGTACTTC.

This clonotype was seen many times. This chain links TRBV9 with TRBJ2-3, with 9 bases fitting TRBD2. The CDR3 has 18 amino acids. The trim removed 2 bases at V and 0 bases at J, leaving 10 bases unmatched. CDR1 and CDR2 (germline): SGDLS, YYNGEE. The CDR3 loop reads CASSVGNSGGISTDTQYF. CDR3 nucleotide sequence: TGTGCCAGCAGCGTGGGAAATAGCGGGGGAATTAGCACAGATACGCAGTATTTT.

This clonotype was counted many times. V and J are TRBV2 and TRBJ1-1; 7 bases fit TRBD1. In germline, CDR1 is SNHLY, CDR2 FYNNEI. Germline trimming cut 6 bases from V and 4 bases from J; bases unmatched to any gene: 8. The CDR3 is 14 residues long. CDR3 coding DNA: TGTGCCAGCAGCGCCCAGGGGGGCATCACTGAAGCTTTCTTT. It is translated as CASSAQGGITEAFF.

The rearrangement uses TRBV25-1 and TRBJ1-6; D might be TRBD1 (5 bases). CDR1 is MGHDK, CDR2 SYGVNS, per germline. Trimming removed 0 bases from V and 9 bases from J, with 15 bases in between. The CDR3 is made up of 16 amino acids. CDR3 DNA: TGTGCCAGCAGTGAATATAGGGGTACGGAAAGTTCACCCCTCCACTTT. This encodes CASSEYRGTESSPLHF.

This clonotype appeared once. The junction shows a germline mismatch at one end, possibly a read error. The chain combines TRBV30 with TRBJ1-2; TRBD1 might be the D (5 bases). Germline V gene data show CDR1 as GTSNPN and CDR2 as SVGIG (reference sequence). This CDR3 region has 13 residues. The CDR3 loop reads CAWKQGTNYGYAF. Here the CDR3 DNA reads TGTGCCTGGAAGCAGGGCACTAACTATGGCTACGCCTTC.

Concerning this clonotype itself: This clone may be a read error of a much larger clone one base away. The rearrangement uses TRBV7-2 and TRBJ2-7; no reliable D call. Trimming left V 3 bases short and J 0 bases short, with 12 bases between. CDR1 SGHTA and CDR2 FQGNSA come from the germline V gene. CDR3 size: 15 residues. The chain's CDR3 is CASSFPLWPSYEQYF. Written as DNA, the CDR3 is TGTGCCAGCAGCTTCCCCCTTTGGCCCTCCTACGAGCAGTACTTC.

This clonotype was recorded a few times. The chain is built from TRBV28 and TRBJ2-5, with 7 bases lining up with TRBD1. The V segment lost 2 bases and the J segment 10 bases; nucleotides outside the gene matches: 10. Germline loops: CDR1 MDHEN, CDR2 SYDVKM. The CDR3 extends over 14 amino acids. The CDR3 here is CASSLPTGLGGQYF. For the CDR3, the DNA is TGTGCCAGCAGTTTACCGACAGGGTTGGGTGGCCAGTACTTC.

This clonotype was counted at least ten times. This chain uses TRBV12-3 or TRBV12-4 with TRBJ2-7; D might be TRBD2 (5 bases). The CDR3 sequence is 15 residues long. Trimming stripped 3 bases from V and 2 bases from J, with 14 bases between. The CDR3 reads CASSFGLSSTYEQYF. CDR3 nucleotide sequence: TGTGCCAGCAGTTTCGGACTGAGTTCCACCTACGAGCAGTACTTC.

This clonotype showed up many times. The chain employs TRBV4-1 and TRBJ2-2; TRBD1 aligns across 9 bases. Germline loops: CDR1 MGHRA, CDR2 YSYEKL. The V gene end was trimmed by 2 bases and the J gene end by 9 bases; junction bases not matched to a gene: 4. The CDR3 consists of 14 residues. The CDR3 nucleotides are TGCGCCAGCAGCCAACCGGGACAGGGTTGGGAGCTGTTTTTT. It encodes CASSQPGQGWELFF.